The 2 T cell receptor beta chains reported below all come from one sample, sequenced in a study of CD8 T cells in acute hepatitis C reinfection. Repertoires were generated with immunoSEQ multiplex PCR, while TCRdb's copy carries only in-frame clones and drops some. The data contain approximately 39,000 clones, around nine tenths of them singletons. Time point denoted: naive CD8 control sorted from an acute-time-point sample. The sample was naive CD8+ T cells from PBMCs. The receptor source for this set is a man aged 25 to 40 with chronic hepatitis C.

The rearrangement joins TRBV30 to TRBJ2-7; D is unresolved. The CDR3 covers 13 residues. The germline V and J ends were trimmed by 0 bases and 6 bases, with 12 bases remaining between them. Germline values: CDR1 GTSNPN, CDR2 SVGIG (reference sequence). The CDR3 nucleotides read TGTGCCTGGAGTGTAGGGCCCGCCATCGAGCAGTACTTC. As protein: CAWSVGPAIEQYF.

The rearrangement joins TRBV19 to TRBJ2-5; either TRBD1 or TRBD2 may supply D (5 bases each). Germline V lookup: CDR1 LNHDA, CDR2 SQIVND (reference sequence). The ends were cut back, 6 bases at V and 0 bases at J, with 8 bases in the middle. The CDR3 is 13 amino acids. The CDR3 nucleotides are TGTGCCAGTAGGGGGGAGAACCAAGAGACCCAGTACTTC. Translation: CASRGENQETQYF.